This paragraph covers one T cell receptor beta chain sequence. Antigen specificity is unknown. CDR1 is LNHDA and CDR2 is SQIVND in the germline V gene (reference sequence). After removal of 7 bases from V and 4 bases from J, the junction contained 8 bases not matched to a gene. CDR3 length: 15 residues. This record belongs to a study of T cells in Graves' hyperthyroidism and ophthalmopathy. Study context: It was at initial diagnosis, before any treatment, that peripheral blood was collected.

TCR beta CDR3 region amplification was performed from RNA transcripts. With the HTBI primer set, the TCR CDR3 went through a first round of RT-PCR. Each CDR3 protein is one row after TCRdb ran MiXCR on the multiplex PCR reads. The sample holds roughly 280,000 distinct CDR3 sequences; around 22% are singletons and the top ten take 64%. Whole-study results and caveats: Patients with ophthalmopathy were separated from those with stable hyperthyroidism by a 13 V-J model. Blood samples included most of the expanded thyroid clonotypes exceeding 0.001.

This chain links TRBV19 with TRBJ2-5; 11 bases are shared with TRBD2. The receptor was isolated from a man aged 30 to 45 with Graves' ophthalmopathy. Sequences were obtained from blood. As DNA, the CDR3 is TGTGCCAGTAAGCGGCTAGCGGGAGGTCGAGAGACCCAGTACTTC. This codes for CASKRLAGGRETQYF.